This TCR beta chain originates from a study of blood T cell repertoires in COVID-19. Study overall: Researchers got acute and convalescent COVID-19 samples from the United States, Italy and Spain. T cells, B-cell-depleted T cells, or PBMCs provided the cDNA or gDNA that served as material.

Per the germline V gene, CDR1 is SGHNT and CDR2 is YYREEE (reference sequence). V was clipped by 0 bases and J by 6 bases, with 9 bases between them. This CDR3 contains 13 residues. This clone has a single count. The Seattle patients, enrolled during active infection, were followed longitudinally. In the authors' workflow: Estimated nucleated cell counts came from reference gene primer amplification. Produced via immunoSEQ multiplex PCR; TCRdb's table is partial and in-frame only. V, J and clone size derive from that table, while D and trimming were established from the DNA sequence. The table has some 300,000 clones, more than 80% seen once.

This receptor was identified in a woman in her 50s with COVID-19, enrolled during active disease. The source material was peripheral blood. The chain employs TRBV5-4 and TRBJ1-2, with D tentatively TRBD1 (6 bases). The CDR3 coding sequence is TGTGCCAGCAGCTTGGACAGGGCGGATGGCTACACCTTC. Amino acids: CASSLDRADGYTF.